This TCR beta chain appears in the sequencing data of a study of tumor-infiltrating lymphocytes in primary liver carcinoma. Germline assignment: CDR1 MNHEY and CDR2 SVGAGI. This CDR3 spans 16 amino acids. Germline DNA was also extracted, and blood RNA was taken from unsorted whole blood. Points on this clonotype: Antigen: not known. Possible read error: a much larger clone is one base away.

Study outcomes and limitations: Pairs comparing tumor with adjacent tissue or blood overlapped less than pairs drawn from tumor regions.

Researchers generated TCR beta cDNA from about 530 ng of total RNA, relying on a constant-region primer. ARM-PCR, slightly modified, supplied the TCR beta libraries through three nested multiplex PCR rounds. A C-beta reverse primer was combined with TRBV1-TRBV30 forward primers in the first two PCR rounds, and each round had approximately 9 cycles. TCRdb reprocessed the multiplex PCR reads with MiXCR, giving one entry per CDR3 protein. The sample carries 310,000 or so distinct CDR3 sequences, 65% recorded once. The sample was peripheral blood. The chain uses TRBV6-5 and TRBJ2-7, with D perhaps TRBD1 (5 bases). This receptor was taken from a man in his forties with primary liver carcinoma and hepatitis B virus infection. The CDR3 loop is CASSHSAGQGIYEQYF. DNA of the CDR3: TGTGCCAGCAGTCACTCAGCTGGGCAGGGTATTTACGAGCAGTACTTC.